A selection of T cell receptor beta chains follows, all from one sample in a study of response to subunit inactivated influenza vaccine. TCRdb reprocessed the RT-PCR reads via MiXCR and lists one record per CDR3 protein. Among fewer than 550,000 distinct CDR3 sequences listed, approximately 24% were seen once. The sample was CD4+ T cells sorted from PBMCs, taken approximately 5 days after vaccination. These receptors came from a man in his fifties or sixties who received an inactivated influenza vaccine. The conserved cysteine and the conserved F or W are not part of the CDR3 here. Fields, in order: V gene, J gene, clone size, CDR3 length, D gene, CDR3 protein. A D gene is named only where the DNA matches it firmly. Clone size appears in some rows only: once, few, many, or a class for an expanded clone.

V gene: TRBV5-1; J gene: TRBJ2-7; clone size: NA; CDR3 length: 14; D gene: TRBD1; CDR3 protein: ASSTGTGGSGYEQY
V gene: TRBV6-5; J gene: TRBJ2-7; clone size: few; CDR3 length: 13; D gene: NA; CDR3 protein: ASSYSGDNSYEQY
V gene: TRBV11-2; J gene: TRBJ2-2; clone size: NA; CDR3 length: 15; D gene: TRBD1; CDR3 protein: ASSPLGTGGRTGELF
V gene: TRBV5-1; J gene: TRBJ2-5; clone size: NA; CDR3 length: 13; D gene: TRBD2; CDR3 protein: ASSLDGGGAKTQY
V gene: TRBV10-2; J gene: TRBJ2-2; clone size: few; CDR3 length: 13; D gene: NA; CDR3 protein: ASTGGSRFDGELF
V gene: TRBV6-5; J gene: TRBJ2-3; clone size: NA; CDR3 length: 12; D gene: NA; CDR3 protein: ASSYSSRGDTQY
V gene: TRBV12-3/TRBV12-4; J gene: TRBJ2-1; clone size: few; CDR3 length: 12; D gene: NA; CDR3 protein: ASSFSGLYNEQF
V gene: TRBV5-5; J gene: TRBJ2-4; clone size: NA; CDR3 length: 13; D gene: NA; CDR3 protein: ASSLSPGDKNIQY
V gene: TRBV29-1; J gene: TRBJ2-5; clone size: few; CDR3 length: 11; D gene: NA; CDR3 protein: SVGSSGTETQY
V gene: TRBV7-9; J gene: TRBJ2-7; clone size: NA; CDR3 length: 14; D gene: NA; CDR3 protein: ASSLVATSRAYEQY
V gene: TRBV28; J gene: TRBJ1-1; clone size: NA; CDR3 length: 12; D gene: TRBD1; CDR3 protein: ASSSQGAYTEAF
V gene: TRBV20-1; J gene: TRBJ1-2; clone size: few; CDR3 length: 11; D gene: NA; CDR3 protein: SARDARDYGYT
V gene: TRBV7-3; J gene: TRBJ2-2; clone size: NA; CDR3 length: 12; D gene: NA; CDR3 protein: ASSVGTHTGELF
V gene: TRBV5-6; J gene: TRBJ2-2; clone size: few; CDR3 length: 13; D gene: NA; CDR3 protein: ASSWTSWGTGELF
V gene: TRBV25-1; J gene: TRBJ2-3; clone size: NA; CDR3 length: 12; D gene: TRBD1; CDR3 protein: ASCGDRGGDTQY
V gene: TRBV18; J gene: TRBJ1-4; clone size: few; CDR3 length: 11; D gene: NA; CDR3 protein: ASSLDTNEKLF
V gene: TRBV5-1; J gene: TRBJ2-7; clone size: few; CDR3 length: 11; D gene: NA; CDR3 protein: ASSPEGQAEQY
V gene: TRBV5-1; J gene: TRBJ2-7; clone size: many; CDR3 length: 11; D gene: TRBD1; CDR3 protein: ASSSTGEYEQY
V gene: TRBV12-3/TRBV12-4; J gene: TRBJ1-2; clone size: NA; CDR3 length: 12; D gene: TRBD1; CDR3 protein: ASSSQGPLYGYT
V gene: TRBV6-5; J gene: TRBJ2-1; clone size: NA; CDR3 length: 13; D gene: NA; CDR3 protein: ASSYSGGRYNEQF
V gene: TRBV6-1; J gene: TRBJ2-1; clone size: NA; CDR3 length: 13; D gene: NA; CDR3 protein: ASKILGKSYNEQF
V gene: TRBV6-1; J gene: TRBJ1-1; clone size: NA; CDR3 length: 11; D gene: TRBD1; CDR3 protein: ASKSGGGTEAF